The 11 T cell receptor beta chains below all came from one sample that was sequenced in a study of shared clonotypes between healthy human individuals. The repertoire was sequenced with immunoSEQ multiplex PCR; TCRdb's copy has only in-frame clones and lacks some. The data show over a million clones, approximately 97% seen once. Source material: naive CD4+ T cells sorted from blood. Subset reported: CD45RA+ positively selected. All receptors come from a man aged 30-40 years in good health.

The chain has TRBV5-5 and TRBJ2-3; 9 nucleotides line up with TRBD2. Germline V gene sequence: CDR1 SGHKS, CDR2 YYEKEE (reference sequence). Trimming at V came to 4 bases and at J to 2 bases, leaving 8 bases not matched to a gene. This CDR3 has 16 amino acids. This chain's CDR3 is CASSGKAGGPTDTQYF. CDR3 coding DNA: TGTGCCAGCAGCGGAAAAGCGGGAGGCCCCACAGATACGCAGTATTTT. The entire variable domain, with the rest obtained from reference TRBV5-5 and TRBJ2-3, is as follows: DAGVTQSPTHLIKTRGQQVTLRCSPISGHKSVSWYQQVLGQGPQFIFQYYEKEERGRGNFPDRFSARQFPNYSSELNVNALLLGDSALYLCASSGKAGGPTDTQYFGPGTRLTVL.

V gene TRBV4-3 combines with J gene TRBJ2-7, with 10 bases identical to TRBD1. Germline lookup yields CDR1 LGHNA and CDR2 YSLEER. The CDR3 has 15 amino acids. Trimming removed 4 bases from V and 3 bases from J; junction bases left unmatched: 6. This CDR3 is CASSPGQGGIYEQYF. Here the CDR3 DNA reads TGCGCCAGCAGCCCAGGACAGGGGGGGATCTACGAGCAGTACTTC.

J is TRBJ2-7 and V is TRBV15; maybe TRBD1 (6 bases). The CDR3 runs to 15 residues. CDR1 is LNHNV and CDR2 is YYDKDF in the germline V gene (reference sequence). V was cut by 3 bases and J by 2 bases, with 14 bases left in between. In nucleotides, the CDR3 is TGTGCCACCAGCAGCACTGCAGGGGCCACCTACGAGCAGTACTTC. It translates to CATSSTAGATYEQYF.

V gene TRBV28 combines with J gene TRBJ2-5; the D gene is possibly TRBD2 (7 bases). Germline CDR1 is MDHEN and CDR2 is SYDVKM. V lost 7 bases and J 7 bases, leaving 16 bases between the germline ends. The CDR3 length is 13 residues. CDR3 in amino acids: CASTPRGARTQYF. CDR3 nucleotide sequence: TGTGCCAGCACTCCTCGGGGGGCAAGGACCCAGTACTTC.

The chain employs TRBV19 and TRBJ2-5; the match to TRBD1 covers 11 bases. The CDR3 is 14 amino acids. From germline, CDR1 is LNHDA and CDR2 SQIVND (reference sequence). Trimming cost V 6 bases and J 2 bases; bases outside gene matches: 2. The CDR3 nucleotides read TGTGCCAGTAGGGACAGGGGGCATCAAGAGACCCAGTACTTC. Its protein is CASRDRGHQETQYF.

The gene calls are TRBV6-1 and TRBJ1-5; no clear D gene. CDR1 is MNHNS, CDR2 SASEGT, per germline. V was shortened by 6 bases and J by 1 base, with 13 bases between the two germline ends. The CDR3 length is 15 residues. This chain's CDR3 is CASRPSHHSNQPQHF. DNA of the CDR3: TGTGCCAGCAGGCCCTCCCACCACAGCAATCAGCCCCAGCATTTT.

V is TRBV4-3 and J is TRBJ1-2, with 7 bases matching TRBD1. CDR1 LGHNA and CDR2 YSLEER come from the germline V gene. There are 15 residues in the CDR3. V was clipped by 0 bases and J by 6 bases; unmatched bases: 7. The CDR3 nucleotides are TGCGCCAGCAGCCAAGATTCTACAGGGGATCATGGCTACACCTTC. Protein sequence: CASSQDSTGDHGYTF.

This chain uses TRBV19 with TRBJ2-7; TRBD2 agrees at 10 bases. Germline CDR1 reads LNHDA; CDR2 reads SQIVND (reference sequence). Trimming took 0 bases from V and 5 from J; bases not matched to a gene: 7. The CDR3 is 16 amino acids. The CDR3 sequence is CASSIDRLAGVDEQYF. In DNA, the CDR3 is TGTGCCAGTAGTATAGATAGGCTAGCGGGAGTAGACGAGCAGTACTTC.

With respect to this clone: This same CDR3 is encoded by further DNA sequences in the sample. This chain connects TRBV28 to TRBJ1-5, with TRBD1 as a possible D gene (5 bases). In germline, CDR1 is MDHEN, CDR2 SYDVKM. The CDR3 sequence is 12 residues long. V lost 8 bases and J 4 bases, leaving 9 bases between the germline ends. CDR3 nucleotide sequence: TGTGCCAGCGGGGGGGGTAATCAGCCCCAGCATTTT. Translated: CASGGGNQPQHF.

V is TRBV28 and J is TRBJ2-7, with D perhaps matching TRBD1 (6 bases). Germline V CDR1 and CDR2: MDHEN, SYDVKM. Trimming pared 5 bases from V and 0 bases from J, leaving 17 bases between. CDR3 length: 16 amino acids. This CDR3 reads CASSTRTAHISYEQYF. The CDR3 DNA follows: TGTGCCAGCAGTACTCGGACAGCGCATATCTCCTACGAGCAGTACTTC.

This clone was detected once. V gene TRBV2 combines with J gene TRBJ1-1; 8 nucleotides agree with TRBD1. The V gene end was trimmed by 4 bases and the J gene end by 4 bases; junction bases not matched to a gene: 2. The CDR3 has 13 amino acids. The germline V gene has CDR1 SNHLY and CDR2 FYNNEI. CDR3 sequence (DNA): TGTGCCAGCAGTGTCCAGGGGGCCACTGAAGCTTTCTTT. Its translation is CASSVQGATEAFF.